Listed below are T cell receptor beta chains from one sample, sequenced in a study of OX40 agonist ivuxolimab in advanced cancers. Repertoires were generated with immunoSEQ multiplex PCR, while TCRdb's copy carries only in-frame clones and drops some. The profile shows 50,000 to 70,000 clones, approximately 90% of them singletons. Sample: CD4+ or CD8+ T cells sorted from blood, taken in a trial of the OX40 agonist ivuxolimab. All receptors derive from an adult with an advanced solid tumor such as melanoma, head and neck, liver or kidney cancer. Both conserved end residues are part of each CDR3. D genes are given only for firm matches. The size of a clone is reported for some rows only, either as once, few or many, or as a class for expanded clones.

TRBJ1-2	TRBV5-6	-	TRBD1	TGTGCCAGCAGCTTGAGGGACAGGGTGCGTGGCTACACCTTC	CASSLRDRVRGYTF
TRBJ1-6	TRBV28	-	TRBD1	TGTGCCAGCAGCGCTACGGGACAGGGATTGCACAATAATTCACCCCTCCACTTT	CASSATGQGLHNNSPLHF
TRBJ2-2	TRBV7-9	few	TRBD1	TGTGCCAGCAGCTTCGACAGGGTAACGGGGGAGCTGTTTTTT	CASSFDRVTGELFF
TRBJ2-1	TRBV7-3	-	-	TGTGCCAGCAGCTTTCAGGGTGGTGATGAGCAGTTCTTC	CASSFQGGDEQFF
TRBJ1-5	TRBV9	-	-	TGTGCCAGCAGCGTAGACGGGGGGGTTCGACAGCCCCAGCATTTT	CASSVDGGVRQPQHF
TRBJ2-1	TRBV15	-	TRBD1	TGTGCCACCAGCAGAGACGAGGGACAGGGGGGCTACAATGAGCAGTTCTTC	CATSRDEGQGGYNEQFF
TRBJ2-5	TRBV25-1	-	TRBD2	TGTGCCAGCAGTGAATTTAAGGCTAGCGGGGGCGCACAAGAGACCCAGTACTTC	CASSEFKASGGAQETQYF
TRBJ1-4	TRBV29-1	-	-	TGCAGCGCACAGGACAGAGGAGAAAAACTGTTTTTT	CSAQDRGEKLFF
TRBJ2-2	TRBV5-1	-	-	TGCGCCAGCAGCCAAGACAGTCCCTTTACCGGGGAGCTGTTTTTT	CASSQDSPFTGELFF
TRBJ1-4	TRBV5-1	once	TRBD1	TGCGCCAGCAGCCCGACAGGGAATGAAAAACTGTTTTTT	CASSPTGNEKLFF
TRBJ1-4	TRBV4-1	-	-	TGCGCCAGCAGCCAAGCTCAGGCCGGGTCTAATGAAAAACTGTTTTTT	CASSQAQAGSNEKLFF
TRBJ2-4	TRBV7-9	once	-	TGTGCCAGCAGCTTAGAGGGCGCGGGTCACATTCAGTACTTC	CASSLEGAGHIQYF
TRBJ1-4	TRBV5-1	-	-	TGCGCCAGCAGCTACTCAGGGGCTCCAACTAATGAAAAACTGTTTTTT	CASSYSGAPTNEKLFF
TRBJ1-3	TRBV19	-	-	TGTGCCACCCTTGAATGGGGCTCTGGAAACACCATATATTTT	CATLEWGSGNTIYF
TRBJ1-1	TRBV5-4	-	-	TGTGCCAGCAGCTATGGGATTCAGAACACTGAAGCTTTCTTT	CASSYGIQNTEAFF
TRBJ2-6	TRBV6-1	-	-	TGTGCCAGCAGCTTTCCTGTGGGGTACCCTTTCTTC	CASSFPVGYPFF
TRBJ1-1	TRBV9	-	-	TGTGCCAGCAGCGCCCAGGGTGGAGGCACTGAAGCTTTCTTT	CASSAQGGGTEAFF
TRBJ2-1	TRBV29-1	-	-	TGCAGCGTTGAAGGGGGGCAGGAGATCAATGAGCAGTTCTTC	CSVEGGQEINEQFF
TRBJ2-1	TRBV6-6	-	TRBD2	TGTGCCAGCAGTTACGGGACTAGCGGGTTATACAATGAGCAGTTCTTC	CASSYGTSGLYNEQFF
TRBJ2-1	TRBV30	-	-	TGTGCCTGGAGTGTCGCGGGAGAGCAGTTCTTC	CAWSVAGEQFF
TRBJ1-4	TRBV5-1	few	-	TGCGCCAGCAGCTTGGGTGACGGCCCGGCTAATGAAAAACTGTTTTTT	CASSLGDGPANEKLFF
TRBJ1-2	TRBV5-4	-	-	TGTGCCAGCAGCTTGGTATCGGGCAGGGTTGACTATGGCTACACCTTC	CASSLVSGRVDYGYTF
TRBJ2-5	TRBV7-8	-	-	TGTGCCAGCAGCCGAATGGGGGTGCAAGAGACCCAGTACTTC	CASSRMGVQETQYF
TRBJ1-1	TRBV6-5	-	-	TGTGCCAGCAGGAGGGGCCTGAACACTGAAGCTTTCTTT	CASRRGLNTEAFF
TRBJ2-1	TRBV6-6	-	-	TGTGCCAGCAGAGGAAGATACAATGAGCAGTTCTTC	CASRGRYNEQFF
TRBJ1-2	TRBV29-1	-	-	TGCAGCGTTGCGGACAGTTACTATGGCTACACCTTC	CSVADSYYGYTF
TRBJ1-1	TRBV10-3	-	-	TGTGCCATCAGTACGGGGCCGGACACTGAAGCTTTCTTT	CAISTGPDTEAFF
TRBJ2-7	TRBV5-1	-	-	TGCGCCAGCAGCTTGGGGCCCGACCCCACAACCTACGAGCAGTACTTC	CASSLGPDPTTYEQYF
TRBJ2-7	TRBV27	-	TRBD2	TGTGCCAGCTTCTCCCTAGCGGGAGGGTGGCAGTACTTC	CASFSLAGGWQYF
TRBJ2-1	TRBV30	-	-	TGTGCCTGGAAATGGAAGAGCTCCTACAATGAGCAGTTCTTC	CAWKWKSSYNEQFF
TRBJ2-7	TRBV5-5	-	-	TGTGCCAGCAGTACAGGAAGCTCCTACGAGCAGTACTTC	CASSTGSSYEQYF
TRBJ1-5	TRBV2	-	-	TGTGCCAGCAGGAGGACAGCTTATCAGCCCCAGCATTTT	CASRRTAYQPQHF
TRBJ2-7	TRBV7-2	few	-	TGTGCCAGCAGCCCCGACTGGAGGAGAGGGCAGTACTTC	CASSPDWRRGQYF
TRBJ1-6	TRBV6-1	-	TRBD1	TGTGCCAGCAGTGAGTGGCCAGGGGGCCCTTCACCCCTCCACTTT	CASSEWPGGPSPLHF
TRBJ2-7	TRBV6-5	-	TRBD2	TGTGCCAGCAGTTACGGTGCGGGGGGGCCGTACGAGCAGTACTTC	CASSYGAGGPYEQYF
TRBJ1-1	TRBV4-1	-	-	TGCGCCAGCAGCCTCGCCGGGGTGAACACTGAAGCTTTCTTT	CASSLAGVNTEAFF
TRBJ1-2	TRBV5-1	-	-	TGCGCCAGCAGCTTGAACCCGTCCGTAGGTGGCTACACCTTC	CASSLNPSVGGYTF
TRBJ1-2	TRBV30	few	-	TGTGCCTGGAGTGTAGGGGTGTATGGCTACACCTTC	CAWSVGVYGYTF